Listed here are 23 T cell receptor beta chains from one sample, sequenced in a study of blood T cells in healthy people across ages. Through a sample-barcoded 5' primer and a J-beta primer mix, a second PCR was run for roughly 6 to 11 cycles. TCRdb reprocessed the 5' RACE reads with MiXCR, giving one entry per CDR3 protein. The data contain around 940,000 distinct CDR3 sequences, roughly 51% of them seen just once; the ten biggest clones take up around a fifth. Source material: blood. These receptors all come from a woman in her sixties or seventies in good health.

This clonotype came up a few times. The genes are TRBV30 and TRBJ2-4; D is perhaps TRBD2 (6 bases). The J call may be incorrect, as the DNA end agrees better with TRBJ2-7. The germline V gene has CDR1 GTSNPN and CDR2 SVGIG (reference sequence). The CDR3 is made up of 21 amino acids. CDR3 sequence reads: CAWSELPPSHFSTGVSYEQYF. In DNA form, the CDR3 reads TGTGCCTGGAGTGAACTCCCCCCTTCCCACTTTTCAACGGGAGTGTCCTACGAGCAGTACTTC.

The chain links TRBV29-1 to TRBJ2-1; D possibly matches TRBD1 or TRBD2 (6 bases each). In germline, CDR1 is SQVTM, CDR2 ANQGSEA. Trimming took 6 bases from V and 6 from J, leaving 18 bases between them. The CDR3 extends over 14 amino acids. CDR3 nucleotide sequence: TGCAGCGTGAACGGGGGCTCCACCTCCAATGAGCAGTTCTTC. This codes for CSVNGGSTSNEQFF.

The chain uses TRBV30 and TRBJ1-6; D not certain. The CDR3 length is 13 residues. V was clipped by 3 bases and J by 3 bases, with 6 bases between them. From germline, CDR1 is GTSNPN and CDR2 SVGIG (reference sequence). CDR3 bases: TGTGCCTGGAGCATGAACTATAATTCACCCCTCCACTTT. This sequence encodes CAWSMNYNSPLHF.

This clonotype appeared many times. The genes are TRBV7-2 and TRBJ2-3; either TRBD1 or TRBD2 may fit D (5 bases each). This CDR3 comprises 16 residues. V lost 1 base and J lost 1, with 12 bases in between. Per the germline V gene, CDR1 is SGHTA and CDR2 is FQGNSA. CDR3 sequence reads: CASSLGGSGGTDTQYF. In DNA, the CDR3 is TGTGCCAGCAGCTTAGGGGGGTCGGGCGGCACAGATACGCAGTATTTT.

This clonotype turned up a few times. The chain is built from TRBV28 and TRBJ2-5, with D unclear. Germline values: CDR1 MDHEN, CDR2 SYDVKM. The CDR3 contains 15 residues. V was cut by 5 bases and J by 1 base, with 14 bases left in between. This CDR3 reads CASSPISYLQETQYF. The CDR3 DNA is TGTGCCAGCAGTCCGATTTCATACCTCCAAGAGACCCAGTACTTC.

This clonotype was found a few times. The V and J genes are TRBV4-3 and TRBJ2-3, with 8 bases aligning to TRBD2. The CDR3 length is 16 residues. Per the germline V gene, CDR1 is LGHNA and CDR2 is YSLEER. Trimming at V came to 6 bases and at J to 0 bases, leaving 8 bases not matched to a gene. CDR3 region: CASRPTASGSTDTQYF. The CDR3 coding sequence is TGCGCCAGCAGACCAACAGCTAGCGGGAGCACAGATACGCAGTATTTT.

V usage is TRBV7-9 and J usage is TRBJ1-5, with D hard to call. Between the trimmed V and J ends, which lost 5 bases and 9 bases, there was a span of 11 bases. This CDR3 has 12 amino acids. Germline V CDR1 and CDR2: SEHNR, FQNEAQ (reference sequence). This CDR3 reads CASSDAARPQHF. The CDR3 coding sequence is TGTGCCAGCAGCGATGCCGCGAGGCCCCAGCATTTT.

The chain combines TRBV3-1 with TRBJ2-5; D perhaps matches TRBD2 (5 bases). From germline, CDR1 is LGHDT and CDR2 YNNKEL (reference sequence). There are 13 residues in the CDR3. Trimming stripped 3 bases from V and 4 bases from J, with 9 bases between. CDR3 protein: CASSHSAGETQYF. In DNA form, the CDR3 reads TGTGCCAGCAGCCATTCGGCGGGAGAGACCCAGTACTTC.

The chain carries TRBV5-1 and TRBJ2-1; D may be TRBD1 or TRBD2 (5 bases each). This CDR3 contains 12 residues. Trimming removed 4 bases from V and 9 bases from J, with 11 bases in between. Germline V gene data show CDR1 as SGHRS and CDR2 as YFSETQ. In DNA, the CDR3 is TGCGCCAGCAGCCGGGATGGGGCTGAGCAGTTCTTC. It codes for CASSRDGAEQFF.

The genes are TRBV6-1 and TRBJ2-5, with D tentatively TRBD1 or TRBD2 (5 bases each). The CDR3 spans 14 residues. The V end lost 7 bases, the J end lost 2 bases, and 14 bases lay between the germline ends. The germline CDR1 and CDR2 sequences are MNHNS and SASEGT. CDR3 sequence: CASKVGPRQETQYF. For the CDR3, the DNA is TGTGCCAGCAAAGTGGGACCTCGACAAGAGACCCAGTACTTC.

This clonotype was counted a few times. This chain joins TRBV7-9 and TRBJ2-3; TRBD2 aligns across 9 bases. V dropped 3 bases and J dropped 11; count of bases not matched to a gene: 12. CDR1 and CDR2 (germline): SEHNR, FQNEAQ (reference sequence). The CDR3 is made up of 15 amino acids. CDR3 DNA: TGTGCCAGCAGCTTGCTGACTAGCGGAGACCTAGGGCAGTATTTT. This codes for CASSLLTSGDLGQYF.

This clonotype was found a few times. V usage is TRBV28 and J usage is TRBJ2-7, with 7 bases fitting TRBD1. The CDR3 loop spans 12 amino acids. Germline CDR1 is MDHEN and CDR2 is SYDVKM. The J segment lost 1 base and the V segment lost 10 bases, leaving 4 bases of the junction unmatched. This CDR3 reads CATTGDSYEQYF. The CDR3 DNA sequence: TGTGCCACCACAGGGGATTCCTACGAGCAGTACTTC.

The chain has TRBV13 and TRBJ2-5; D gene ambiguous. CDR1 is PRHDT, CDR2 FYEKMQ, per germline (reference sequence). V was trimmed by 7 bases and J by 11 bases, leaving 20 bases between them. The CDR3 extends over 13 amino acids. The CDR3 loop is CASTYWVDNEQYF. CDR3 coding DNA: TGTGCCAGCACATATTGGGTTGACAATGAGCAGTACTTC.

The V call is TRBV6-2 or TRBV6-3, the J call TRBJ1-5; D possibly corresponds to TRBD1 (5 bases). This CDR3 comprises 15 residues. The germline V gene encodes CDR1 MNHEY and CDR2 SVGEGT. The ends were cut back, 5 bases at V and 1 base at J, with 12 bases in the middle. CDR3 in amino acids: CASSVGGGSNQPQHF. The CDR3 nucleotides read TGTGCCAGCAGTGTCGGGGGTGGAAGCAATCAGCCCCAGCATTTT.

The V and J genes are TRBV6-2 or TRBV6-3 and TRBJ1-1; tentatively, D is TRBD1 (5 bases). V was trimmed by 4 bases and J by 0 bases, leaving 12 bases between them. Germline values: CDR1 MNHEY, CDR2 SVGEGT. The CDR3 covers 15 residues. Here the CDR3 reads CASSSRGAMNTEAFF. The CDR3 DNA reads as TGTGCCAGCAGTTCGAGGGGAGCTATGAACACTGAAGCTTTCTTT.

V gene TRBV27 combines with J gene TRBJ2-1; 7 positions match TRBD2. The J call may be wrong; the DNA end is better matched by TRBJ2-7. CDR3 length equals 15 residues. Germline CDR1 is MNHEY and CDR2 is SMNVEV (reference sequence). For the CDR3, the DNA is TGTGCCAGCAGTTCCCTTGGCGGGAGTAGCAATGAGCAGTACTTC. This encodes CASSSLGGSSNEQYF.

This clonotype was counted a few times. The chain joins TRBV4-3 to TRBJ2-5; D may be TRBD1 or TRBD2 (5 bases each). CDR1 is LGHNA, CDR2 YSLEER, per germline. V was clipped by 1 base and J by 1 base, with 13 bases between them. CDR3 length: 16 amino acids. In DNA form, the CDR3 reads TGCGCCAGCAGCCAAGGGGTGGGGGTTAGCCAAGAGACCCAGTACTTC. It specifies CASSQGVGVSQETQYF.

This chain uses TRBV5-1 with TRBJ2-3, with TRBD1 identical over 7 bases. V lost 4 bases, J lost 5 bases, and 10 bases stayed unmatched. Germline V gene data show CDR1 as SGHRS and CDR2 as YFSETQ. This CDR3 has 15 amino acids. The CDR3 DNA reads as TGCGCCAGCAGCACGCAAGGGACAGACGGAGATACGCAGTATTTT. This encodes CASSTQGTDGDTQYF.

This clonotype showed up just a few times. V usage is TRBV29-1 and J usage is TRBJ2-7; weak D call: TRBD1 (5 bases). CDR1 and CDR2 from the germline V gene are SQVTM and ANQGSEA. V was shortened by 0 bases and J by 5 bases, with 11 bases between the two germline ends. This CDR3 has 13 amino acids. CDR3 protein: CSVEDLRRDEQYF. The CDR3 DNA is TGCAGCGTTGAAGATTTACGCAGGGACGAGCAGTACTTC.

The chain couples TRBV20-1 to TRBJ2-4; D is uncertain. CDR3 length equals 16 residues. The V gene's germline CDR1 is DFQATT and CDR2 SNEGSKA (reference sequence). Trimming cost V 0 bases and J 0 bases, with 12 bases left between them. CDR3 DNA sequence: TGCAGTGCTAGAGATGCTCACAACGCAGCCAAAAACATTCAGTACTTC. This sequence encodes CSARDAHNAAKNIQYF.

This chain joins TRBV7-9 and TRBJ2-3; 13 nucleotides match TRBD2. V lost 4 bases and J lost 4; bases outside the gene matches: 2. CDR1 SEHNR and CDR2 FQNEAQ come from the germline V gene (reference sequence). CDR3 size: 15 residues. CDR3 coding DNA: TGTGCCAGCAGCTCGGGACTAGCGGGATCAGATACGCAGTATTTT. As protein: CASSSGLAGSDTQYF. Full variable domain (missing parts from reference TRBV7-9 and TRBJ2-3): DTGVSQNPRHKITKRGQNVTFRCDPISEHNRLYWYRQTLGQGPEFLTYFQNEAQLEKSRLLSDRFSAERPKGSFSTLEIQRTEQGDSAMYLCASSSGLAGSDTQYFGPGTRLTVL.

This rearrangement joins TRBV12-3 or TRBV12-4 to TRBJ2-4, with TRBD1 matching over 11 bases. The length of the CDR3 is 18 residues. V dropped 4 bases and J dropped 0; count of bases not matched to a gene: 8. The CDR3 nucleotides read TGTGCCAGCAGTTCGTGGACAGGGGGCGTAGGAGCCAAAAACATTCAGTACTTC. Translated, it gives CASSSWTGGVGAKNIQYF.

The rearrangement uses TRBV5-1 and TRBJ2-5; tentative D call: TRBD1 (6 bases). This CDR3 contains 13 residues. Germline loops: CDR1 SGHRS, CDR2 YFSETQ. V was shortened by 3 bases and J by 3 bases, with 9 bases between the two germline ends. The CDR3 spells CASSSTGKETQYF. As DNA, the CDR3 is TGCGCCAGCAGCTCTACAGGGAAAGAGACCCAGTACTTC.